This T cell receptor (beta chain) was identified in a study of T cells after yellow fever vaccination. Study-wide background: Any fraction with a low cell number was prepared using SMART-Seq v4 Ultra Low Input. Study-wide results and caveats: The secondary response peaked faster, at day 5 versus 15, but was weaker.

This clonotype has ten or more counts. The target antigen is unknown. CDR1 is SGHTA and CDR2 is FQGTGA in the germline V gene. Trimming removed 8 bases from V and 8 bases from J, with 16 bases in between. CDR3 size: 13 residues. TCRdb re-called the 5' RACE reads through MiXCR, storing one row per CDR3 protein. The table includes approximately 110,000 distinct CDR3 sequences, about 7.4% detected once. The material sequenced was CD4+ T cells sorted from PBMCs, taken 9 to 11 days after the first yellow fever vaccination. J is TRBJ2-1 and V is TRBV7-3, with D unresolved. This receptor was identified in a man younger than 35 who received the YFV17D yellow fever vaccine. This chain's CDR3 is CASSPGIGDEQFF. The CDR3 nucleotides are TGTGCCAGCTCTCCCGGAATTGGGGATGAGCAGTTCTTC.